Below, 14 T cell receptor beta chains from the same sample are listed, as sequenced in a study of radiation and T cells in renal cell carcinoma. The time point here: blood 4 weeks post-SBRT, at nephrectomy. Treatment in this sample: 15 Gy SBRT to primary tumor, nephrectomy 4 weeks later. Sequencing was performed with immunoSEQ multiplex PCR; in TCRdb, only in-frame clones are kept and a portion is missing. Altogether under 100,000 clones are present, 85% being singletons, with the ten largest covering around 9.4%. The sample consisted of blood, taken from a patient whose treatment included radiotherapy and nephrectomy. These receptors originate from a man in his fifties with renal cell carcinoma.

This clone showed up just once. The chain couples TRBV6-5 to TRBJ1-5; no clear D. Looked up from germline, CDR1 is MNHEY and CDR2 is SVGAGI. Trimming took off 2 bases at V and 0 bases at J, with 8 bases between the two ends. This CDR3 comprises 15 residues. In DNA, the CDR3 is TGTGCCAGCAGTTACCGGGGAAATAGCAATCAGCCCCAGCATTTT. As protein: CASSYRGNSNQPQHF.

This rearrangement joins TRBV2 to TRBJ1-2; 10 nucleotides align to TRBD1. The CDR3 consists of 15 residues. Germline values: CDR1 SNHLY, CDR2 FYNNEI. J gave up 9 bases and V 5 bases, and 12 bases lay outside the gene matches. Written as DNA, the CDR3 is TGTGCCAGCAGTCCACGGGGGACAGGGGATAGGAGCTACACCTTC. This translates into CASSPRGTGDRSYTF.

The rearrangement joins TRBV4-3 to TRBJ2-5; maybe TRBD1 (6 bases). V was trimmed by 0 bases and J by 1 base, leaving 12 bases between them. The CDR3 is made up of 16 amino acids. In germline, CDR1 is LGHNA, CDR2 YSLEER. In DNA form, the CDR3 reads TGCGCCAGCAGCCAAGATACGTGGACAGTCCAAGAGACCCAGTACTTC. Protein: CASSQDTWTVQETQYF.

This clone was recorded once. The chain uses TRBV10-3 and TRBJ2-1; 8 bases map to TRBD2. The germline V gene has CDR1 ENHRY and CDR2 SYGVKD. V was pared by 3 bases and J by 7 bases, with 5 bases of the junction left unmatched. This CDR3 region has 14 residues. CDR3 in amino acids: CAISDVSGVNEQFF. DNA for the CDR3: TGTGCCATCAGTGATGTTAGCGGGGTAAATGAGCAGTTCTTC.

In DNA form, the CDR3 reads TGCGCCAGCAGTGAGCGGGGTAATGGCTACACCTTC. It codes for CASSERGNGYTF. V and J are TRBV10-2 and TRBJ1-2, with unresolved D. The CDR3 totals 12 residues. The V gene lost 2 bases and the J gene lost 6 bases, with 7 bases spanning the gap. In germline, CDR1 is WSHSY, CDR2 SAAADI.

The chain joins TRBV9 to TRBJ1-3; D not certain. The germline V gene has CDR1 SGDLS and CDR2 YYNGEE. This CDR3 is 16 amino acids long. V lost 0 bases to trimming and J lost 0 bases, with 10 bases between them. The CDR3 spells CASSVVSRPSGNTIYF. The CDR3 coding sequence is TGTGCCAGCAGCGTAGTAAGTCGGCCCTCTGGAAACACCATATATTTT. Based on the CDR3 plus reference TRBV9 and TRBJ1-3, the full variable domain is DSGVTQTPKHLITATGQRVTLRCSPRSGDLSVYWYQQSLDQGLQFLIQYYNGEERAKGNILERFSAQQFPDLHSELNLSSLELGDSALYFCASSVVSRPSGNTIYFGEGSWLTVV.

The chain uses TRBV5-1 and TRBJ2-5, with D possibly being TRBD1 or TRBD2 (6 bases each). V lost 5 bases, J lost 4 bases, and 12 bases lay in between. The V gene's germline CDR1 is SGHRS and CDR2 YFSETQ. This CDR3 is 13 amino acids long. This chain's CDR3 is CASRPGGTETQYF. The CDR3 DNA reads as TGCGCCAGCAGACCCGGGGGCACAGAGACCCAGTACTTC.

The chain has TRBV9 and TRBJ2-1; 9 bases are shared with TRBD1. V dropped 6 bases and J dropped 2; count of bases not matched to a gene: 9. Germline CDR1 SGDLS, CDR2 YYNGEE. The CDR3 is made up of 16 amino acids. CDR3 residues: CASTSSGTGPYNEQFF. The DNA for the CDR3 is TGTGCCAGCACATCCTCCGGGACAGGGCCCTACAATGAGCAGTTCTTC.

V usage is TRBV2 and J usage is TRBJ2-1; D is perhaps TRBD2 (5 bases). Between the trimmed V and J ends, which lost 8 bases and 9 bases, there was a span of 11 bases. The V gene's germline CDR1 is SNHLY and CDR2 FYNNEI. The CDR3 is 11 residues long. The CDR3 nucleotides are TGTGCCAGCGGACTCTCGGGTGAGCAGTTCTTC. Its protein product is CASGLSGEQFF.

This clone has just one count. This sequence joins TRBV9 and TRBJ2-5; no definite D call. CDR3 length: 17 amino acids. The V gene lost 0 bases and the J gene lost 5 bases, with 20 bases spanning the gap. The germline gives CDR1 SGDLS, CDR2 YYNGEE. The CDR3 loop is CASSVAASLGIQETQYF. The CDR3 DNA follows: TGTGCCAGCAGCGTAGCGGCGTCCCTAGGAATTCAGGAGACCCAGTACTTC.

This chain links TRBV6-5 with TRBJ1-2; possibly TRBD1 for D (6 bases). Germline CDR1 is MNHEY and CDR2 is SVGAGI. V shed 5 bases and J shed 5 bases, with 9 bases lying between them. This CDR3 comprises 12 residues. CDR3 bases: TGTGCCAGCAGTCAACAGGGATATGGCTACACCTTC. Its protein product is CASSQQGYGYTF.

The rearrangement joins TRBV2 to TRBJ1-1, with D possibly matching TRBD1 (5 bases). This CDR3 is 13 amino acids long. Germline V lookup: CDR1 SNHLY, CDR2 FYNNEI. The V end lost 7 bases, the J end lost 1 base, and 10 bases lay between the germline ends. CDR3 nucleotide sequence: TGTGCCAGCATCCGGGACGGGAACACTGAAGCTTTCTTT. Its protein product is CASIRDGNTEAFF.

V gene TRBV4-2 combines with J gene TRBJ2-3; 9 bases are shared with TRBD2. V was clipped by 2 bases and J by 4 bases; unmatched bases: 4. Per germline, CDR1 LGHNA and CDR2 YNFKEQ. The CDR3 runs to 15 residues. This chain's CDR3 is CASSQKAGGPDTQYF. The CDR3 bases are TGTGCCAGCAGCCAAAAAGCGGGAGGACCAGATACGCAGTATTTT.

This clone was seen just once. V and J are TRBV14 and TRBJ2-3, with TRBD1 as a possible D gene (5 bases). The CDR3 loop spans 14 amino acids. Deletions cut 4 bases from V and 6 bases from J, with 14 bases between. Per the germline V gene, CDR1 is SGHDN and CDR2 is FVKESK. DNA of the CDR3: TGTGCCAGCAGCCCCTGGGGCCGAGGCGATACGCAGTATTTT. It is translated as CASSPWGRGDTQYF.